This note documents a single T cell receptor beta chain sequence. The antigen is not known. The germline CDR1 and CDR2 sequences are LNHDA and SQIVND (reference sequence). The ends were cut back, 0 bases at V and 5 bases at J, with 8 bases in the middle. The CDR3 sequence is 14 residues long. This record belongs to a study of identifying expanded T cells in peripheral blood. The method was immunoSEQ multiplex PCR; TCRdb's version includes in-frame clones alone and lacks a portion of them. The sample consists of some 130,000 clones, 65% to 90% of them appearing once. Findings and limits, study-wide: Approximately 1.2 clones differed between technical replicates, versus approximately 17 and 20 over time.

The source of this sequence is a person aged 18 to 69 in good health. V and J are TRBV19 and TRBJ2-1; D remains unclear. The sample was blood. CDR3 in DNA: TGTGCCAGTAGTATAGATCCCGGGCACAATGAGCAGTTCTTC. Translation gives CASSIDPGHNEQFF.